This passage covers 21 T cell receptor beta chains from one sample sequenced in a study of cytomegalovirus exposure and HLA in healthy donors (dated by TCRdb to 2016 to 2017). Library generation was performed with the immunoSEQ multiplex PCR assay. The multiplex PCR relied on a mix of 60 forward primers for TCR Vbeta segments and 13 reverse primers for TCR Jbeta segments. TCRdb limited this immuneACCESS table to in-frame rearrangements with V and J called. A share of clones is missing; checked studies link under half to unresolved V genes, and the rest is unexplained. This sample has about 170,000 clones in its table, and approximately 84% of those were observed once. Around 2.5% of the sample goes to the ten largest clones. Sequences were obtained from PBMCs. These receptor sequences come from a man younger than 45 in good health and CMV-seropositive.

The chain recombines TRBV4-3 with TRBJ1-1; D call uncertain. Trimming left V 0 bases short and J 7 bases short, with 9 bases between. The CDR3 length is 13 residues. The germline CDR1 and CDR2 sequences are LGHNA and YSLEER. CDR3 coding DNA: TGCGCCAGCAGCCAAGATCGGCGGCTTGAAGCTTTCTTT. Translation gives CASSQDRRLEAFF.

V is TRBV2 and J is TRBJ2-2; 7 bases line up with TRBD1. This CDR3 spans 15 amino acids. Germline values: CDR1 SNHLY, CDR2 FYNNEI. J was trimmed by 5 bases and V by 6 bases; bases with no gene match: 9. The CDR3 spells CASRDLDRVTGELFF. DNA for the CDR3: TGTGCCAGCAGGGACCTAGACAGGGTAACCGGGGAGCTGTTTTTT.

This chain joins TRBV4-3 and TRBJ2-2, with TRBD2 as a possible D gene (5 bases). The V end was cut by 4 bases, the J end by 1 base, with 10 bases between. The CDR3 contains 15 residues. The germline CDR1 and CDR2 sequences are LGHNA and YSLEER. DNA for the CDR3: TGCGCCAGCAGCCTCTGGGCGGGGAACACCGGGGAGCTGTTTTTT. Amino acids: CASSLWAGNTGELFF.

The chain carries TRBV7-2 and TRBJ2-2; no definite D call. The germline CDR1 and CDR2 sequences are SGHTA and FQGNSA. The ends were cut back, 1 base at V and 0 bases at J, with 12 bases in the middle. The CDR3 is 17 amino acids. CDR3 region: CASSLGAATANTGELFF. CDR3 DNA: TGTGCCAGCAGCTTAGGAGCAGCGACTGCGAACACCGGGGAGCTGTTTTTT.

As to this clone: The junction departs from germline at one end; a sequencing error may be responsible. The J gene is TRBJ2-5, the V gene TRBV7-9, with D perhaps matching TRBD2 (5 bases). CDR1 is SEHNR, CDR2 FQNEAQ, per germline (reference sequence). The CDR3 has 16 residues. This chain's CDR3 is CSSSLASLGEWETQYF. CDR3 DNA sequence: TGTTCCAGCAGCTTAGCGTCCCTCGGGGAGTGGGAGACCCAGTACTTC.

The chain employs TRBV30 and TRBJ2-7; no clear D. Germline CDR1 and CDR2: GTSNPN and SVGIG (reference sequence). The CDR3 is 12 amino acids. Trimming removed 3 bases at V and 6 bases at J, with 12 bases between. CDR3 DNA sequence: TGTGCCTGGAGCCCCCTTTCGGGCGAGCAGTACTTC. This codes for CAWSPLSGEQYF. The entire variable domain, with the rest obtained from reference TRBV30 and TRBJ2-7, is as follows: SQTIHQWPATLVQPVGSPLSLECTVEGTSNPNLYWYRQAAGRGLQLLFYSVGIGQISSEVPQNLSASRPQDRQFILSSKKLLLSDSGFYLCAWSPLSGEQYFGPGTRLTVT.

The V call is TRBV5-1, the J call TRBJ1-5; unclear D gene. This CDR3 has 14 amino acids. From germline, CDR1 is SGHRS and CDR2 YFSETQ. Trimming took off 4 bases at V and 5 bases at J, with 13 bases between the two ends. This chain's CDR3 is CASSLQSGDQPQHF. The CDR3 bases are TGCGCCAGCAGCCTCCAATCGGGAGATCAGCCCCAGCATTTT.

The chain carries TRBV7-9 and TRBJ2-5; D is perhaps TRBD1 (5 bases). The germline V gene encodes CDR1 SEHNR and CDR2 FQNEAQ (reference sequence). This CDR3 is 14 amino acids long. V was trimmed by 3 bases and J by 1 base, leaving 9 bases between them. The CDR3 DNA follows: TGTGCCAGCAGCTTTAGACAGCCCCAAGAGACCCAGTACTTC. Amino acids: CASSFRQPQETQYF. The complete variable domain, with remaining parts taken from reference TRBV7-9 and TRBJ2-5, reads DTGVSQNPRHKITKRGQNVTFRCDPISEHNRLYWYRQTLGQGPEFLTYFQNEAQLEKSRLLSDRFSAERPKGSFSTLEIQRTEQGDSAMYLCASSFRQPQETQYFGPGTRLLVL.

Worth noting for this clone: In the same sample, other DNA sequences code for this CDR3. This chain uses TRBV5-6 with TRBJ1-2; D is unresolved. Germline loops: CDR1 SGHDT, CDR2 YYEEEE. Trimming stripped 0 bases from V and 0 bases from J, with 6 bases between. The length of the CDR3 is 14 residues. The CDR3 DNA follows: TGTGCCAGCAGCTTGGATACAGCTAACTATGGCTACACCTTC. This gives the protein CASSLDTANYGYTF.

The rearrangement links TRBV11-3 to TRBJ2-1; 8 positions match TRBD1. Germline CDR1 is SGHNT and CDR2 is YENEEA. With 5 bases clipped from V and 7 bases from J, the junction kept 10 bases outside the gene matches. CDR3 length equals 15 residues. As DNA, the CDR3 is TGTGCCAGCAGCCCAGACAGGGGTGGGGGAAATGAGCAGTTCTTC. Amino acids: CASSPDRGGGNEQFF.

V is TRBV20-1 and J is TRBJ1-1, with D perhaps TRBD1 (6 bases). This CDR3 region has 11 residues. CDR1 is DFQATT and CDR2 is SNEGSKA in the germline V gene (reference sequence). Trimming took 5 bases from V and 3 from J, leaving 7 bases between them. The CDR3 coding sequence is TGCAGTGCTCAGGGGCACACTGAAGCTTTCTTT. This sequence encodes CSAQGHTEAFF.

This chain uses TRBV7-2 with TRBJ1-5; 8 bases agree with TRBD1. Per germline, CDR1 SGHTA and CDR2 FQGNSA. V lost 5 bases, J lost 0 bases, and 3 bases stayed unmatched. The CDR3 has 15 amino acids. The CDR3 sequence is CASSKTGDSNQPQHF. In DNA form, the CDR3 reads TGTGCCAGCAGCAAGACAGGGGATAGCAATCAGCCCCAGCATTTT.

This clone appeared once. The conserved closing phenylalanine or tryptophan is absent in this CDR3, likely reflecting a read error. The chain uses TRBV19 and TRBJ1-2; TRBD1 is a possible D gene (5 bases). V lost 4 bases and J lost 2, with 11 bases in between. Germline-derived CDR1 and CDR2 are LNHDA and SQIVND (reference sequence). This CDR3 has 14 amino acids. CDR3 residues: CASSRGVRNYGYTC. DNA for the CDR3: TGTGCCAGTAGTAGGGGGGTGAGGAACTATGGCTACACCTGC.

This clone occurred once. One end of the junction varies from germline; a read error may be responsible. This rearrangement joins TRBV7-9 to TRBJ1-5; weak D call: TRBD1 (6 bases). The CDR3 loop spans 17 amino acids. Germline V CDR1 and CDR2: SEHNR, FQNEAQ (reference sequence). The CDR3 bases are TGTTCCAGCAGCCGAATCTCAGGGGAAGGAGGCAATCAGCCCCAGCATTTT. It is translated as CSSSRISGEGGNQPQHF.

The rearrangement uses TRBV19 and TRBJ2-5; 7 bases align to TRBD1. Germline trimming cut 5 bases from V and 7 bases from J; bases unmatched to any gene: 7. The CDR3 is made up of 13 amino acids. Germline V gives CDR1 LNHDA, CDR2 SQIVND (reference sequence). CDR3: CASSEDRVGTQYF. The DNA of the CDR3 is TGTGCCAGTAGTGAAGACAGGGTCGGGACCCAGTACTTC.

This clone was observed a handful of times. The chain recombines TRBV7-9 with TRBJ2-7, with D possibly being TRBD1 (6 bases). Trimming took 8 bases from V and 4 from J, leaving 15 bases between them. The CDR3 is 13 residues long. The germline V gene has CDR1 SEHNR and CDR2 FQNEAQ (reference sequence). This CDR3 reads CASAGQRVYEQYF. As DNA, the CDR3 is TGTGCCAGCGCAGGACAGAGAGTTTACGAGCAGTACTTC. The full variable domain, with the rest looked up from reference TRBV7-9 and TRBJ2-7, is DTGVSQNPRHKITKRGQNVTFRCDPISEHNRLYWYRQTLGQGPEFLTYFQNEAQLEKSRLLSDRFSAERPKGSFSTLEIQRTEQGDSAMYLCASAGQRVYEQYFGPGTRLTVT.

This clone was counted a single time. In nucleotides, the CDR3 is TGTGCCAGCAGCGTAGGAGGGACTAGCCCCGGGGAGCTGTTTTTT. Translated: CASSVGGTSPGELFF. The chain combines TRBV9 with TRBJ2-2; 9 bases are a match to TRBD2. This CDR3 is 15 amino acids long. The V gene end was trimmed by 0 bases and the J gene end by 6 bases; junction bases not matched to a gene: 3. The V gene's germline CDR1 is SGDLS and CDR2 YYNGEE. Full variable domain (outside the CDR3, taken from reference TRBV9 and TRBJ2-2): DSGVTQTPKHLITATGQRVTLRCSPRSGDLSVYWYQQSLDQGLQFLIQYYNGEERAKGNILERFSAQQFPDLHSELNLSSLELGDSALYFCASSVGGTSPGELFFGEGSRLTVL.

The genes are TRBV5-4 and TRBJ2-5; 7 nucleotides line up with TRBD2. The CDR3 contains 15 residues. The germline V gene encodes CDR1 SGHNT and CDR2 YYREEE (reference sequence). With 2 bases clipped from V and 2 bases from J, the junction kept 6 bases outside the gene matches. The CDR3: CASSFGLAAQETQYF. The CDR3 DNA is TGTGCCAGCAGCTTTGGCCTAGCGGCGCAAGAGACCCAGTACTTC.

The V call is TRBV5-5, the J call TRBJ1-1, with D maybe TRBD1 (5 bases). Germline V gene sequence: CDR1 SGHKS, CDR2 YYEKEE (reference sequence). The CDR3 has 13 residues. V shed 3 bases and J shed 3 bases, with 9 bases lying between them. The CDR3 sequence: CASSSDTYTEAFF. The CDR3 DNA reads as TGTGCCAGCAGCTCGGACACATACACTGAAGCTTTCTTT. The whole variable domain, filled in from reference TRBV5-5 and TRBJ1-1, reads DAGVTQSPTHLIKTRGQQVTLRCSPISGHKSVSWYQQVLGQGPQFIFQYYEKEERGRGNFPDRFSARQFPNYSSELNVNALLLGDSALYLCASSSDTYTEAFFGQGTRLTVV.

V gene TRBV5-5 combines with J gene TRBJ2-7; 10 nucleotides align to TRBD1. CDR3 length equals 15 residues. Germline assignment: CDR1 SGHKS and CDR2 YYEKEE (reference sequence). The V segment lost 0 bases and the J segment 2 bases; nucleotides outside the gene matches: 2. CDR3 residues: CASSLGQGAPYEQYV. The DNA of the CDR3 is TGTGCCAGCAGCTTGGGACAGGGGGCCCCCTACGAGCAGTACGTC.

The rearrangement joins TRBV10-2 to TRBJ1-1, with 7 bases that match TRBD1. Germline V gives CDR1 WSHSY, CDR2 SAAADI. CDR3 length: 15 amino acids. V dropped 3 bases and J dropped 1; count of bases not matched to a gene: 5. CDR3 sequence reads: CASSDRDRRNTEAFF. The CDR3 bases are TGCGCCAGCAGTGACCGGGACAGAAGGAACACTGAAGCTTTCTTT.